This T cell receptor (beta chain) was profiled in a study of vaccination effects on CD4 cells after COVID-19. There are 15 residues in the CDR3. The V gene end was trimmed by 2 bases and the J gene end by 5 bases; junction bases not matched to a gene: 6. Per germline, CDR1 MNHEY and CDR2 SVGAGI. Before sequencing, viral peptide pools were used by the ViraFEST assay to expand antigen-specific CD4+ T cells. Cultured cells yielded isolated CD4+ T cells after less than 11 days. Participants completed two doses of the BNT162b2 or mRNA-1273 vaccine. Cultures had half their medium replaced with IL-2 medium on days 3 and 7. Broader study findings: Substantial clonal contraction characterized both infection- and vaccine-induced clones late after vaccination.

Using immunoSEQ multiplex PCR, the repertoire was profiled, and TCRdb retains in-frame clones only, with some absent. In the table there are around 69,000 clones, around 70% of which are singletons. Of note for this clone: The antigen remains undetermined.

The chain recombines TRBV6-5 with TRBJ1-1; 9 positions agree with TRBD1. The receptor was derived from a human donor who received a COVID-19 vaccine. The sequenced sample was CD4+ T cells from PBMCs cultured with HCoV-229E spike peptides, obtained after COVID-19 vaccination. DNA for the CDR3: TGTGCCAGCAGTTACCTCTATGGACAGGGGACTGAAGCTTTCTTT. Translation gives CASSYLYGQGTEAFF.